This T cell receptor (beta chain) was recorded in a study of cytomegalovirus exposure and HLA in healthy donors. Findings and caveats of the study: Most CMV-associated TCR beta chains were later found to appear HLA-restricted. The authors listed 150 to 200 TCR beta chains as cytomegalovirus-associated.

Trimming cost V 4 bases and J 4 bases; bases outside gene matches: 5. Germline lookup yields CDR1 MNHEY and CDR2 SVGAGI. The CDR3 runs 14 residues. This clone was counted between two and nine times. Its antigen remains unknown. PCR involved 60 Vbeta and 13 Jbeta primers. Some clones are missing from TCRdb's copy, which holds only in-frame ones; the method was immunoSEQ multiplex PCR. The sample records under 200,000 clones, around 76% being singletons. The gene calls are TRBV6-5 and TRBJ1-1; 8 bases agree with TRBD1. This TCR was sampled from a man aged 30 to 39 in good health and CMV-seronegative. Sample: PBMCs. CDR3 in DNA: TGTGCCAGCAGTTTCGGACAGGGAAGCACTGAAGCTTTCTTT. Translated: CASSFGQGSTEAFF.